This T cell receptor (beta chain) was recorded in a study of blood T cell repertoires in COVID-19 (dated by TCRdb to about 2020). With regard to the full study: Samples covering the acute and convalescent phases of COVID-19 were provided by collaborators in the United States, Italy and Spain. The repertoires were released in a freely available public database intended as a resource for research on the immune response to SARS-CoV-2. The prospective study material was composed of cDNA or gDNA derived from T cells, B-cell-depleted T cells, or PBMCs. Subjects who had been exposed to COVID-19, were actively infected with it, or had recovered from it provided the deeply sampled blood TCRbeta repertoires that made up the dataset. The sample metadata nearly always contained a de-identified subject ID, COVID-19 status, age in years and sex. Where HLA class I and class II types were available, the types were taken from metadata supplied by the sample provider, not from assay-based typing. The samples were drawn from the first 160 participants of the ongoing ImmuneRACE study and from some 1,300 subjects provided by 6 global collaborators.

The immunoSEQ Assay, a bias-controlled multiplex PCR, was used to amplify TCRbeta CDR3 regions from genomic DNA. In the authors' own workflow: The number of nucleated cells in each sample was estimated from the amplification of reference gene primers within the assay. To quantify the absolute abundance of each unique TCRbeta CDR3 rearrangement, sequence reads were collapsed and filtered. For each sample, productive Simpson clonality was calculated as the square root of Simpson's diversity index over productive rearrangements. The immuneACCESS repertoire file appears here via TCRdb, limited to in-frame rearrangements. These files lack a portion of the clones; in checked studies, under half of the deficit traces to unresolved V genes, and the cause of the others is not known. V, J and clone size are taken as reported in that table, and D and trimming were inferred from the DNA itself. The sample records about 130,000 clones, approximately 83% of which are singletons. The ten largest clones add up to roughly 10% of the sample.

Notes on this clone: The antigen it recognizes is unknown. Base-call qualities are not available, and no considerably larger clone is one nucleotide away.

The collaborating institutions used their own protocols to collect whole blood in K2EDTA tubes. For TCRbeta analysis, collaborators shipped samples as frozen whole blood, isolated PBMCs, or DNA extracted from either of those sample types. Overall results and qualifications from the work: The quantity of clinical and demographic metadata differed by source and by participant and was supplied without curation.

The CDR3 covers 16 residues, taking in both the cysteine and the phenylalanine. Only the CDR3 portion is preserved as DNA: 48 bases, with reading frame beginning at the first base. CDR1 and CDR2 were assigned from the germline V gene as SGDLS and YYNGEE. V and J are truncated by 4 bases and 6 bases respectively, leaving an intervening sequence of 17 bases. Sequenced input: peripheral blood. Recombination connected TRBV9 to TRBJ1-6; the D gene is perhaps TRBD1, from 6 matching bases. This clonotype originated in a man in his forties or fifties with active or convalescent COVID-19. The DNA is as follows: TGTGCCAGCAGCAATACAGGGTCTCATGCTAATTCACCCCTCCACTTT. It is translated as CASSNTGSHANSPLHF.